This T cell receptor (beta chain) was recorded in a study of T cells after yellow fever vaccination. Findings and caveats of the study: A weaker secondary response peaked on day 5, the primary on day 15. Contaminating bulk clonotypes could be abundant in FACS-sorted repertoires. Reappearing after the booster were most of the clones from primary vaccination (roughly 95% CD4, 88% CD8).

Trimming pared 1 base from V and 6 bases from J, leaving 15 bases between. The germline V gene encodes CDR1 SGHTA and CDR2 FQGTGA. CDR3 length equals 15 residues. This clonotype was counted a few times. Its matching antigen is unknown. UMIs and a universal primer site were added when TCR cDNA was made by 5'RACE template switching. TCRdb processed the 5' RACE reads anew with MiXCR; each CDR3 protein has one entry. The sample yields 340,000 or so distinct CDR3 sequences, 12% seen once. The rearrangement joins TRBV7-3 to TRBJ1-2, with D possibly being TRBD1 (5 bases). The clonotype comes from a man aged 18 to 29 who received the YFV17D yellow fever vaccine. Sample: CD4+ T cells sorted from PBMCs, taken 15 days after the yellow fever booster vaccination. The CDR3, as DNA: TGTGCCAGCAGCTTAAGGGACGGATGGGGCGATGGCTACACCTTC. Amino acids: CASSLRDGWGDGYTF.